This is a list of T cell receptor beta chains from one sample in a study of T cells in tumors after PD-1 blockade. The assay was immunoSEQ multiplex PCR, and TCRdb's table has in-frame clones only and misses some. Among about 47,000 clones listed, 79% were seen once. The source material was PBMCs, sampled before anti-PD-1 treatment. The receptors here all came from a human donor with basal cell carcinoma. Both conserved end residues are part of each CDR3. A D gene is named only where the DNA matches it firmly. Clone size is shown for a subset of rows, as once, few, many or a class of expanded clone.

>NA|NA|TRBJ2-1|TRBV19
TGTGCCAGTAGTATAGTCTTCAATGAGCAGTTCTTC
CASSIVFNEQFF
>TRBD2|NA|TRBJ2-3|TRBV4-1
TGCGCCAGCAGCCAAGCGAGTCTAGCGGGCGGCACAGATACGCAGTATTTT
CASSQASLAGGTDTQYF
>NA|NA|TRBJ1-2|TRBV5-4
TGTGCCAGCAGCTTGACAGGGACCTATGGCTACACCTTC
CASSLTGTYGYTF
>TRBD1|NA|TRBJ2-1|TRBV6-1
TGTGCCAGCAGTGTCGTAGGGACAGGGGTTCTCCAAGGTGAGCAGTTCTTC
CASSVVGTGVLQGEQFF
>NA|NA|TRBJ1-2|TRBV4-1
TGCGCCAGCAGCCAAGAAGTTGCAGGGGATGGCTACACCTTC
CASSQEVAGDGYTF
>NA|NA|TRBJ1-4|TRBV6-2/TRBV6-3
TGTGCCAGCAGTTACGGGAGCTCTGACGAAAAACTGTTTTTT
CASSYGSSDEKLFF
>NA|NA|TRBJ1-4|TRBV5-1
TGCGCCAGCAGACCAGGGAACGGAAGGGAAAAACTGTTTTTT
CASRPGNGREKLFF
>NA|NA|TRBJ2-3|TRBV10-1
TGCGCCAGCAGTGAGTTCGGATTTGGATCCCAGTATTTT
CASSEFGFGSQYF
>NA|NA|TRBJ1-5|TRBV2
TGTGCCAGCAGGGGGACGGGGGCTCATCAGCCCCAGCATTTT
CASRGTGAHQPQHF
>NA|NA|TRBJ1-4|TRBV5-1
TGCGCCAGCAGGCACACAGGAACACCTAATGAAAAACTGTTTTTT
CASRHTGTPNEKLFF
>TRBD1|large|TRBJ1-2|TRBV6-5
TGTGCCAGCAGTCACGGGACAGGGTCGCCCTATGGCTACACCTTC
CASSHGTGSPYGYTF
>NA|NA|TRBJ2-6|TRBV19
TGTGCCAGTAAAAAAAGGAGGACAGACTCTGGGGCCAACGTCCTGACTTTC
CASKKRRTDSGANVLTF
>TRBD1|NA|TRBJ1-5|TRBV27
TGTGCCAGCAGCGACAGGGGGCACCAGCCCCAGCATTTT
CASSDRGHQPQHF
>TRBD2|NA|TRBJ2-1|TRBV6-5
TGTGCCACCCTTACTAGCGGGGGGGCCGGTGAGCAGTTCTTC
CATLTSGGAGEQFF
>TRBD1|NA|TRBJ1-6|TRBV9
TGTGCCAGCAGCGCGGAGACAGGGGTGAATTCACCCCTCCACTTT
CASSAETGVNSPLHF
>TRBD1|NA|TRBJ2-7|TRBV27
TGTGCCGGCAGTTCGGGACAGGGGAGGAAGAACGAGCAGTACTTC
CAGSSGQGRKNEQYF
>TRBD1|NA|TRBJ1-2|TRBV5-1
TGCGCCAGCAGCTGGGAGGCAGGGGGAAATGGCTACACCTTC
CASSWEAGGNGYTF
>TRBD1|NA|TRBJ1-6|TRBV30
TGTGCCTGGAGCGACAGGGGGGAGACCCTCCACTTT
CAWSDRGETLHF
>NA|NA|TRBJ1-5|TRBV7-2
TGTGCCAGCAGCGCAGACGGATTTAAGGATCAGCCCCAGCATTTT
CASSADGFKDQPQHF
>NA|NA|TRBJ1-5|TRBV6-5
TGTGCCAGCAGTTACTCGTATAGCAATCAGCCCCAGCATTTT
CASSYSYSNQPQHF
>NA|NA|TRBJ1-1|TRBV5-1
TGCGCCAGCACCGGGGGAGAGGATTCAAACACTGAAGCTTTCTTT
CASTGGEDSNTEAFF
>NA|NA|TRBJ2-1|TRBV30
TGTGCCTATAGCCACAATGAGCAGTTCTTC
CAYSHNEQFF
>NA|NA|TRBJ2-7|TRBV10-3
TGTGCCATCAGCAGCAACTACGAGCAGTACTTC
CAISSNYEQYF
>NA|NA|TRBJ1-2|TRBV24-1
TGTGCCACCAGTGATTCCCGAGGGAGGCCTAACTATGGCTACACCTTC
CATSDSRGRPNYGYTF
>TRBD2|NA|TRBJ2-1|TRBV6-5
TGTGCCAGCAAGGGGACTAGCGACTACAATGAGCAGTTCTTC
CASKGTSDYNEQFF
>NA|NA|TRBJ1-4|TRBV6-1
TGTGCCAGCAGTGAAAGTGGAACTAATGAAAAACTGTTTTTT
CASSESGTNEKLFF
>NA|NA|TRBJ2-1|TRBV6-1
TGTGCCAGCAGTGAAGGGGGAGGACCACGGCAGTTCTTC
CASSEGGGPRQFF
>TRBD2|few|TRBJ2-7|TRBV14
TGTGCCAGCAGCCCTACTAGCGGGGAGTCCTACGAGCAGTACTTC
CASSPTSGESYEQYF
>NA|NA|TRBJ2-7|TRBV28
TGTGCCAGCAGTCAGGGTTTCTACGAGCAGTACTTC
CASSQGFYEQYF
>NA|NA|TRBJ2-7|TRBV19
TGTGCCAGTAGTAGAATCGACAGCTACGAGCAGTACTTC
CASSRIDSYEQYF
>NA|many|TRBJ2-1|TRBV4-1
TGCGCCAGCAGCCAAGTCGACGTGAACTACAATGAGCAGTTCTTC
CASSQVDVNYNEQFF